This T cell receptor (beta chain) is drawn from a study of siplizumab effects on memory and regulatory T cells. Broader study findings: No assignable naive or memory phenotype existed for roughly 80-96% of proliferating CD4+ or CD8+ clones. Mappable alloreactive CD4+ clones were on average around 69% Treg-derived with siplizumab, about 29% in controls.

V lost 6 bases, J lost 2 bases, and 4 bases lay in between. The CDR3 length is 11 residues. Germline values: CDR1 MNHEY, CDR2 SVGAGI. Roughly 100,000 TCR templates were assayed per sample. Some clones are missing from TCRdb's copy, which holds only in-frame ones; the method was immunoSEQ multiplex PCR. The table includes around 100,000 clones, just over 90% detected once. A note on this clone: Its specificity is not known.

The source is a human donor in good health. The sample was Tregs sorted from blood. The chain uses TRBV6-5 and TRBJ2-5; D is ambiguous. CDR3 bases: TGTGCCAGCAGGGGGCAAGAGACCCAGTACTTC. It is translated as CASRGQETQYF.